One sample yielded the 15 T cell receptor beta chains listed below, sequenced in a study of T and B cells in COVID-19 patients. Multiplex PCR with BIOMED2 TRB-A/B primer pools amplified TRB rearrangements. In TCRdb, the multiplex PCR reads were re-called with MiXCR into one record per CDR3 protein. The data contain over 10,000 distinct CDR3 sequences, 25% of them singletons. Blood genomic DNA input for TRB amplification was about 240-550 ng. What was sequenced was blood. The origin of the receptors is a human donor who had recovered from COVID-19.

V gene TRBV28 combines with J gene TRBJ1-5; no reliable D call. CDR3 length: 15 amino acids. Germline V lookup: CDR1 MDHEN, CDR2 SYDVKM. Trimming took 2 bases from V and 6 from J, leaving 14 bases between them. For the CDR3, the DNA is TGTGCCAGCAGTTTACTTCGTGGAGACATTCAGCCCCAGCATTTT. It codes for CASSLLRGDIQPQHF.

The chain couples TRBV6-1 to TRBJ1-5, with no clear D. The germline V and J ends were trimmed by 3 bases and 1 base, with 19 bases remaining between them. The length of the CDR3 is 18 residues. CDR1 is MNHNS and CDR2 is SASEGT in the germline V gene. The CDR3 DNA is TGTGCCAGCAGTGAGAGAGGCAACACAATAAGAAGCAATCAGCCCCAGCATTTT. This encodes CASSERGNTIRSNQPQHF.

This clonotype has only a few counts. Written as DNA, the CDR3 is TGTGCCAGCCGGGACAGGGGGCGAATCACTGAAGCTTTCTTT. Translation: CASRDRGRITEAFF. The V gene is TRBV12-3 or TRBV12-4, the J gene TRBJ1-1, with 12 bases aligning to TRBD1. The ends lost 8 bases at V and 4 bases at J; junction bases unmatched: 5. This CDR3 has 14 residues.

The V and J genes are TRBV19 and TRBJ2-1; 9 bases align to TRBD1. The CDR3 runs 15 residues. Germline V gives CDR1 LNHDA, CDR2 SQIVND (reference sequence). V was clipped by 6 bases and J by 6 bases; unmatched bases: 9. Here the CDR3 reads CASRYPGTGINEQFF. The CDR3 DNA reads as TGTGCCAGTAGATACCCCGGGACAGGGATCAATGAGCAGTTCTTC. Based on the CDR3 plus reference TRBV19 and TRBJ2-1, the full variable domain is DGGITQSPKYLFRKEGQNVTLSCEQNLNHDAMYWYRQDPGQGLRLIYYSQIVNDFQKGDIAEGYSVSREKKESFPLTVTSAQKNPTAFYLCASRYPGTGINEQFFGPGTRLTVL.

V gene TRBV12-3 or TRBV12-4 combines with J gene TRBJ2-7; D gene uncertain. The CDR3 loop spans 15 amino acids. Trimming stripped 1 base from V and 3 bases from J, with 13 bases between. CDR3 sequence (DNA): TGTGCCAGCAGTTTAGTGGGTTCCCTCAGCTACGAGCAGTACTTC. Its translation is CASSLVGSLSYEQYF.

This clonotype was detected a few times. DNA of the CDR3: TGTGCCAGCAGCTTATTAATCGAGGACAGGGGCCTGGAGACCCAGTACTTC. Translation: CASSLLIEDRGLETQYF. The chain employs TRBV5-6 and TRBJ2-5, with 9 nucleotides matching TRBD1. The ends lost 2 bases at V and 5 bases at J; junction bases unmatched: 13. CDR1 and CDR2 from the germline V gene are SGHDT and YYEEEE. This CDR3 has 17 amino acids.

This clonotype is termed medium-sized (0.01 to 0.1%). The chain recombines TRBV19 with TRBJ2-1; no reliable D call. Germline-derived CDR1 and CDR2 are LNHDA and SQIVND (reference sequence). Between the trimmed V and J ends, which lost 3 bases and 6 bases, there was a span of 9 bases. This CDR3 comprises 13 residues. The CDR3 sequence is CASSMQNINEQFF. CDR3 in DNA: TGTGCCAGTAGTATGCAGAATATCAATGAGCAGTTCTTC.

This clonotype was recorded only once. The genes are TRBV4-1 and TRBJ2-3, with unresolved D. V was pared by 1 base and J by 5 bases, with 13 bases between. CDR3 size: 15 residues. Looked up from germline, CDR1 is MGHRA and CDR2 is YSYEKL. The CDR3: CASSQGPQAQDTQYF. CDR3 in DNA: TGCGCCAGCAGCCAAGGCCCGCAAGCGCAAGATACGCAGTATTTT.

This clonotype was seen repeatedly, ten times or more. CDR3 DNA sequence: TGTGCCAGCAGCCCGCCCCGCAAGACCCAGTACTTC. Residues: CASSPPRKTQYF. This sequence joins TRBV6-6 and TRBJ2-5; no reliable D call. The V end was cut by 6 bases, the J end by 6 bases, with 11 bases between. Per germline, CDR1 MNHNY and CDR2 SVGAGI (reference sequence). The CDR3 runs 12 residues.

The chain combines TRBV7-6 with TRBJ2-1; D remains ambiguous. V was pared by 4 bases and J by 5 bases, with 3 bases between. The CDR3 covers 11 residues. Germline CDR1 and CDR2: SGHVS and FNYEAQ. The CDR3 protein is CASSSNNEQFF. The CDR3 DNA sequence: TGTGCCAGCAGCTCGAACAATGAGCAGTTCTTC.

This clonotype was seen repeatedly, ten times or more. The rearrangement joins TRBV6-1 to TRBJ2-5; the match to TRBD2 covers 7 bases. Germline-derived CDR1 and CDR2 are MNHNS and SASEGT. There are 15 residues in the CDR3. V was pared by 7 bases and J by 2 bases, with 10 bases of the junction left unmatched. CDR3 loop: CASTKLGGGQETQYF. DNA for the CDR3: TGTGCCAGCACCAAACTCGGGGGAGGGCAAGAGACCCAGTACTTC.

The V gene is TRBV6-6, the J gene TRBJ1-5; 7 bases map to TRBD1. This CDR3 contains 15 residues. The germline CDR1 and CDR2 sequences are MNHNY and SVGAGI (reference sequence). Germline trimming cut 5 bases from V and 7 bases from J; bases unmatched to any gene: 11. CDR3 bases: TGTGCCAGCAGTCTCGGGACAGCCGGGGGGCAGCCCCAGCATTTT. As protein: CASSLGTAGGQPQHF.

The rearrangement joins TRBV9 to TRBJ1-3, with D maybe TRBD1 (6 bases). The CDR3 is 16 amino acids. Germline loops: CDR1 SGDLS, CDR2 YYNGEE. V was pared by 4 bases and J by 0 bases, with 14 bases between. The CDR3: CASSTLPDSSGNTIYF. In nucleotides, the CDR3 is TGTGCCAGCAGCACCCTGCCGGACAGCTCTGGAAACACCATATATTTT.

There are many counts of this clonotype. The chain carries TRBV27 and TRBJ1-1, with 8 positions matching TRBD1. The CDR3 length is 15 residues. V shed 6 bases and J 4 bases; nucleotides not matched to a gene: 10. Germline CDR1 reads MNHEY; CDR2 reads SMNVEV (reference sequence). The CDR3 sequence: CASSLGQGRGTEAFF. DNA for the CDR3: TGTGCCAGCAGCCTCGGACAGGGAAGAGGCACTGAAGCTTTCTTT.

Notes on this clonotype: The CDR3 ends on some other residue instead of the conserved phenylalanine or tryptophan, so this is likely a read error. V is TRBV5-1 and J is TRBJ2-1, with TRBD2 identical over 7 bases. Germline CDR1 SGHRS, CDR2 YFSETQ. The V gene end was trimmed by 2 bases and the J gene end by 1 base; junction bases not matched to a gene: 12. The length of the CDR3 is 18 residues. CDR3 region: CASSFFFGLADSYNEQFV. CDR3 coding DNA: TGCGCCAGCAGCTTTTTTTTTGGCCTAGCGGATTCCTACAATGAGCAGTTCGTC.